This T cell receptor beta chain was captured by sequencing in a study of blood T cell repertoires in COVID-19. Study information: Both acute and convalescent COVID-19 samples were obtained from the United States, Italy and Spain.

Participants were aged roughly 18 to 100 years from roughly 26 US areas. All recovered Cohort 3 donors got two negative PCRs, got clearance, or saw symptom resolution. The germline V gene has CDR1 MNHEY and CDR2 SVGAGI. Between the trimmed V and J ends, which lost 1 base and 4 bases, there was a span of 13 bases. This CDR3 is 16 amino acids long. This clone was seen only once. Per the authors' pipeline: Reference gene primer amplification gave estimated nucleated cell counts. Sequencing used immunoSEQ multiplex PCR; TCRdb keeps in-frame clones, though not all of them. V and J calls and clone size come straight from that table; D and trimming were deduced from the DNA. The sample holds roughly 250,000 clones; around 90% are singletons and the top ten take 1.5% to 2%.

The chain joins TRBV6-5 to TRBJ2-2; the D gene is possibly TRBD1 (5 bases). Sample: PBMCs or T cells enriched from blood (not recorded which). The TCR originated in a woman aged 18-29 years who had recovered from COVID-19. CDR3 sequence: CASSYLTGLSTGELFF. In nucleotides, the CDR3 is TGTGCCAGCAGTTACTTAACAGGCCTCAGCACCGGGGAGCTGTTTTTT.